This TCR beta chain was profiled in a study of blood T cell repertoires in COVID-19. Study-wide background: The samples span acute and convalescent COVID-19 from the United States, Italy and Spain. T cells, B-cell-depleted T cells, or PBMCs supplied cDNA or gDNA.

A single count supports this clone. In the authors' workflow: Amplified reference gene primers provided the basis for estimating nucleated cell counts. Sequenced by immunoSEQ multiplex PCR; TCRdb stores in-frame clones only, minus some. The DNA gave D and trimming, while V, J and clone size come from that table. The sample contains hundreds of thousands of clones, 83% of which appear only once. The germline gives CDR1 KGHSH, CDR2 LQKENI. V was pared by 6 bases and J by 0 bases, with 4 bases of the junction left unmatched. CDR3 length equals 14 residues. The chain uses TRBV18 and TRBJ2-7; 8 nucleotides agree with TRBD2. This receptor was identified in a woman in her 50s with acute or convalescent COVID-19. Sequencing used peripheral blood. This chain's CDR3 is CASSVAGLSYEQYF. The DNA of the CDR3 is TGTGCCAGCTCCGTAGCGGGACTCTCCTACGAGCAGTACTTC.